A selection of T cell receptor beta chains follows, all from one sample in a study of Ad26.COV2.S vaccination and SARS-CoV-2 variants. Measured with immunoSEQ multiplex PCR; TCRdb has only the in-frame clones, and not every one. The sample carries 430,000 or so clones, 89% recorded once. Sequenced here: peripheral blood, sampled in a trial of Ad26.COV2.S vaccine versus placebo. The receptors were sampled from a person aged 18 to 59 who received the Ad26.COV2.S COVID-19 vaccine or a placebo. CDR3s include the opening cysteine and the closing phenylalanine or tryptophan. The order of the fields is D gene, clone size, CDR3 length, V gene, J gene, CDR3 protein, CDR3 DNA. D genes are given only for firm matches. A row's size may be missing; if present it is once, few, many or a size class.

-,-,14,TRBV6-2/TRBV6-3,TRBJ1-1,CASSYGYPGTEAFF,TGTGCCAGCAGTTACGGGTACCCTGGCACTGAAGCTTTCTTT
TRBD1,-,18,TRBV2,TRBJ1-3,CASSVIRGPLPSGNTIYF,TGTGCCAGCAGTGTAATCAGGGGGCCTCTCCCCTCTGGAAACACCATATATTTT
-,-,13,TRBV19,TRBJ1-1,CASSIGHQTEAFF,TGTGCCAGTAGTATAGGGCACCAAACTGAAGCTTTCTTT
TRBD1,-,16,TRBV18,TRBJ1-2,CASSPGQGARGHGYTF,TGTGCCAGCTCACCTGGACAGGGGGCGCGTGGGCATGGCTACACCTTC
TRBD1,-,16,TRBV7-9,TRBJ2-2,CASIRWTGENTGELFF,TGTGCCAGCATACGCTGGACAGGCGAGAACACCGGGGAGCTGTTTTTT
-,-,14,TRBV6-5,TRBJ2-5,CASRDLASQETQYF,TGTGCCAGCAGGGACCTGGCCAGCCAAGAGACCCAGTACTTC
-,-,13,TRBV11-3,TRBJ1-1,CASSPVGATEAFF,TGTGCCAGCAGCCCCGTGGGGGCCACTGAAGCTTTCTTT
-,-,14,TRBV6-5,TRBJ2-4,CASSGAVGKNIQYF,TGTGCCAGCAGCGGGGCTGTGGGCAAAAACATTCAGTACTTC
-,-,13,TRBV19,TRBJ1-6,CASSIYRNSPLHF,TGTGCCAGTAGTATCTACAGGAATTCACCCCTCCACTTT
-,-,14,TRBV19,TRBJ2-5,CASSMTLTQETQYF,TGTGCCAGTAGTATGACCCTAACCCAAGAGACCCAGTACTTC
-,-,13,TRBV7-2,TRBJ2-5,CASSLARGQTQYF,TGTGCCAGCAGCTTAGCGCGGGGACAGACCCAGTACTTC
-,-,14,TRBV3-1/TRBV3-2,TRBJ2-2,CASSQAWGTGELFF,TGTGCCAGCAGCCAAGCGTGGGGGACCGGGGAGCTGTTTTTT
-,-,13,TRBV6-5,TRBJ1-1,CASSYQVITEAFF,TGTGCCAGCAGTTACCAGGTTATCACTGAAGCTTTCTTT
TRBD1,-,13,TRBV28,TRBJ1-2,CASSLDRGEGYTF,TGTGCCAGCAGTTTGGACAGGGGAGAAGGCTACACCTTC
-,-,13,TRBV18,TRBJ2-1,CASSPPVDNEQFF,TGTGCCAGCTCACCACCGGTCGACAATGAGCAGTTCTTC
-,-,16,TRBV6-6,TRBJ1-2,CASSFRTGPLNYGYTF,TGTGCCAGCAGTTTTAGAACAGGCCCCCTTAACTATGGCTACACCTTC
TRBD2,-,18,TRBV7-2,TRBJ2-3,CASSVKGLAGIGTDTQYF,TGTGCCAGCAGCGTTAAAGGGCTAGCGGGAATTGGCACAGATACGCAGTATTTT
-,-,15,TRBV5-1,TRBJ1-5,CASSLAGWEDQPQHF,TGCGCCAGCAGCTTGGCCGGTTGGGAAGATCAGCCCCAGCATTTT
TRBD2,-,17,TRBV19,TRBJ2-1,CASSITLLSGTYNEQFF,TGTGCCAGTAGTATAACTCTTTTAAGCGGGACCTACAATGAGCAGTTCTTC
TRBD1,-,17,TRBV7-2,TRBJ1-3,CASSSLPRGPRGNTIYF,TGTGCCAGCAGCTCCCTACCCAGGGGGCCGAGGGGAAACACCATATATTTT
TRBD1,-,16,TRBV15,TRBJ2-3,CATSNIGTARTDTQYF,TGTGCCACCAGCAATATAGGGACAGCCCGCACAGATACGCAGTATTTT
TRBD1,-,16,TRBV19,TRBJ1-2,CASSDWTGGMENGYTF,TGTGCCAGTAGTGACTGGACAGGGGGCATGGAAAATGGCTACACCTTC
TRBD2,-,18,TRBV11-3,TRBJ2-1,CASSLEMERGPSYNEQFF,TGTGCCAGCAGCTTAGAGATGGAGCGGGGGCCCTCCTACAATGAGCAGTTCTTC
-,-,11,TRBV2,TRBJ1-1,CASILLPGAFF,TGTGCCAGCATTCTCCTCCCGGGAGCTTTCTTT
TRBD1,-,17,TRBV7-8,TRBJ1-1,CASSFFLGDSLDTEAFF,TGTGCCAGCAGTTTTTTCCTAGGGGACAGTTTGGACACTGAAGCTTTCTTT
-,-,16,TRBV27,TRBJ1-5,CASSPGGKEYNQPQHF,TGTGCCAGCAGCCCCGGGGGAAAGGAGTACAATCAGCCCCAGCATTTT
TRBD1,-,16,TRBV5-6,TRBJ2-2,CASSLDRGYSAGELFF,TGTGCCAGCAGCTTGGACAGGGGGTATAGCGCCGGGGAGCTGTTTTTT
-,-,15,TRBV18,TRBJ2-7,CASSPPINPLRQQYF,TGTGCCAGCTCACCACCGATTAACCCTCTCAGGCAGCAGTACTTC
-,-,13,TRBV6-5,TRBJ1-2,CASSRTGDYGYTF,TGTGCCAGCAGTAGAACAGGAGATTATGGCTACACCTTC
TRBD2,-,17,TRBV7-6,TRBJ2-3,CASSLEGAGTSTDTQYF,TGTGCCAGCAGCTTAGAGGGAGCGGGAACCAGCACAGATACGCAGTATTTT
-,-,13,TRBV5-5,TRBJ1-4,CASSQFLAEKLFF,TGTGCCAGCAGCCAATTTTTAGCTGAAAAACTGTTTTTT
TRBD1,-,15,TRBV6-5,TRBJ1-2,CASSYSGPGGGGYTF,TGTGCCAGCAGTTACTCCGGGCCAGGGGGGGGAGGCTACACCTTC
-,-,13,TRBV27,TRBJ2-1,CASSSRSYNEQFF,TGTGCCAGCAGCTCCAGGAGTTACAATGAGCAGTTCTTC
-,-,13,TRBV18,TRBJ1-1,CASSPRQNTEAFF,TGTGCCAGCTCACCTCGACAGAACACTGAAGCTTTCTTT
-,-,13,TRBV11-3,TRBJ2-2,CASSLIGPRELFF,TGTGCCAGCAGCTTAATTGGGCCACGGGAGCTGTTTTTT
TRBD1,once,15,TRBV18,TRBJ1-1,CASSPETGSFTEAFF,TGTGCCAGCTCTCCAGAGACAGGGAGTTTCACTGAAGCTTTCTTT
-,-,14,TRBV5-4,TRBJ1-4,CASSPRPNNEKLFF,TGTGCCAGCAGCCCCCGACCGAATAATGAAAAACTGTTTTTT
-,-,15,TRBV24-1,TRBJ1-3,CATSDSAGSGNTIYF,TGTGCCACCAGTGATTCCGCAGGCTCTGGAAACACCATATATTTT
TRBD2,-,18,TRBV7-3,TRBJ2-2,CASSFSGGAVSNTGELFF,TGTGCCAGCAGCTTTAGCGGGGGCGCCGTGTCGAACACCGGGGAGCTGTTTTTT
-,once,16,TRBV9,TRBJ1-1,CASSPGSGLVGTEAFF,TGTGCCAGCAGCCCAGGGTCAGGGTTAGTAGGCACTGAAGCTTTCTTT
-,-,18,TRBV7-4,TRBJ1-5,CASPWPGLKFNSNQPQHF,TGTGCCAGCCCCTGGCCGGGGCTTAAGTTTAATAGCAATCAGCCCCAGCATTTT
TRBD2,-,15,TRBV28,TRBJ2-5,CASSWGRLAEETQYF,TGTGCCAGCAGTTGGGGACGACTAGCGGAAGAGACCCAGTACTTC
-,-,13,TRBV2,TRBJ1-3,CASTGNSGNTIYF,TGTGCCAGCACAGGAAACTCTGGAAACACCATATATTTT
TRBD1,-,15,TRBV10-3,TRBJ1-1,CAISESRQGGTEAFF,TGTGCCATCAGTGAGTCAAGGCAGGGGGGGACTGAAGCTTTCTTT
-,-,14,TRBV5-5,TRBJ2-3,CASSLAGRIDTQYF,TGTGCCAGCAGCTTGGCAGGGAGGATAGATACGCAGTATTTT
-,-,13,TRBV6-5,TRBJ2-7,CASSYSGEYEQYF,TGTGCCAGCAGTTACTCGGGAGAGTACGAGCAGTACTTC
TRBD1,-,14,TRBV7-8,TRBJ2-3,CATGGQTFTDTQYF,TGTGCCACAGGGGGACAGACCTTCACAGATACGCAGTATTTT
TRBD2,-,15,TRBV5-8,TRBJ2-3,CASSGGDTSTDTQYF,TGTGCCAGCAGCGGGGGGGATACTAGCACAGATACGCAGTATTTT
TRBD2,-,18,TRBV5-1,TRBJ2-1,CASSSSPPGLAGGHEQFF,TGCGCCAGCAGCTCGAGTCCTCCGGGACTAGCGGGAGGTCATGAGCAGTTCTTC
TRBD1,once,18,TRBV27,TRBJ2-2,CASSLYPPSAGGTGELFF,TGTGCCAGCAGTTTATACCCTCCGTCGGCAGGGGGCACCGGGGAGCTGTTTTTT